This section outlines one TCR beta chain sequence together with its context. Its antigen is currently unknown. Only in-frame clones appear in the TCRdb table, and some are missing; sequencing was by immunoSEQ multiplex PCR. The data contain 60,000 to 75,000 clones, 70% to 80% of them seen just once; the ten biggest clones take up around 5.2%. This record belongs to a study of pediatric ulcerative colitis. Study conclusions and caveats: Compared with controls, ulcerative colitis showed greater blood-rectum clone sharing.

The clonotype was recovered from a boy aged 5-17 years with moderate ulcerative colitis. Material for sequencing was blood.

CDR3 sequence reads: CAISERLAALSYEQYF. CDR3 DNA: TGTGCCATCAGTGAGAGACTAGCTGCACTGAGTTACGAGCAGTACTTC. The chain combines TRBV10-3 with TRBJ2-7, with 7 bases matching TRBD2. This CDR3 has 16 amino acids. The junction had 11 bases not matched to a gene; V was cut back by 2 bases and J by 4 bases. The germline V gene has CDR1 ENHRY and CDR2 SYGVKD.